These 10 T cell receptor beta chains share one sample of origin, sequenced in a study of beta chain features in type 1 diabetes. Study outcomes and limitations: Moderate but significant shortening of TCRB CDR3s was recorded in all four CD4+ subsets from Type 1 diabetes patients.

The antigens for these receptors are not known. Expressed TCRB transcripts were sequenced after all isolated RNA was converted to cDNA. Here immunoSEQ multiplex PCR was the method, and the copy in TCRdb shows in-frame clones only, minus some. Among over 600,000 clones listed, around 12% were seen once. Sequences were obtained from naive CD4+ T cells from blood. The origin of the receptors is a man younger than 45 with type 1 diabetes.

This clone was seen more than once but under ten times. CDR3: CASTMRAADSYNEQFF. The CDR3 DNA follows: TGTGCCAGCACCATGAGGGCGGCTGATTCCTACAATGAGCAGTTCTTC. The chain is built from TRBV7-8 and TRBJ2-1; tentatively, D is TRBD2 (5 bases). V shed 7 bases and J shed 1 base, with 17 bases lying between them. Germline assignment: CDR1 SGHVS and CDR2 FQNEAQ. The length of the CDR3 is 16 residues. Full variable domain (missing parts from reference TRBV7-8 and TRBJ2-1): GAGVSQSPRYKVAKRGQDVALRCDPISGHVSLFWYQQALGQGPEFLTYFQNEAQLDKSGLPSDRFFAERPEGSVSTLKIQRTQQEDSAVYLCASTMRAADSYNEQFFGPGTRLTVL.

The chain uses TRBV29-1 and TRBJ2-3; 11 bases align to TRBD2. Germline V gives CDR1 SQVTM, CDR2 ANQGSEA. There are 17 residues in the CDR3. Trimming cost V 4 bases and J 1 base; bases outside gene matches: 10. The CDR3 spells CSVVSILSGGGTDTQYF. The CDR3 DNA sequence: TGCAGCGTTGTTTCGATCCTTAGCGGGGGGGGCACAGATACGCAGTATTTT.

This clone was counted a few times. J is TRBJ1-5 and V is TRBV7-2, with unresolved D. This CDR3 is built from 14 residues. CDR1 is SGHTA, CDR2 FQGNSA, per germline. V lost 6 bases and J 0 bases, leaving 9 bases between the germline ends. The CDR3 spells CASRSVDSNQPQHF. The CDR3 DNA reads TGTGCCAGCAGATCCGTCGATAGCAATCAGCCCCAGCATTTT.

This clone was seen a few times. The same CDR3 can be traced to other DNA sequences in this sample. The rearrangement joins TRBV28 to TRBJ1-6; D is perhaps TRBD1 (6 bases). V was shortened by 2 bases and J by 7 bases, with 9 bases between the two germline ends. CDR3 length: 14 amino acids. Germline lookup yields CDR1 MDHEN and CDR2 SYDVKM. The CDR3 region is CASSLVQGNSPLHF. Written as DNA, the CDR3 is TGTGCCAGCAGTTTAGTCCAGGGGAATTCACCCCTCCACTTT.

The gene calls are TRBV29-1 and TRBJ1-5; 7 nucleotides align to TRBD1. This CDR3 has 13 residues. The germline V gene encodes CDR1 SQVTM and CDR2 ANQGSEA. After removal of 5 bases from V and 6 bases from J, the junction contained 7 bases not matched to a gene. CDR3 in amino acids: CSVSGTEGQPQHF. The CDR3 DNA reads TGCAGCGTTTCCGGGACAGAAGGTCAGCCCCAGCATTTT.

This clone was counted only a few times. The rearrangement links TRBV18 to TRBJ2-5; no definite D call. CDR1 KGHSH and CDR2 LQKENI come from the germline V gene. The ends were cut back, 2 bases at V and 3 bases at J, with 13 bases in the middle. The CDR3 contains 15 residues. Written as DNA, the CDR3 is TGTGCCAGCTCACCAGTGGGGAAACCAGAAGAGACCCAGTACTTC. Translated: CASSPVGKPEETQYF.

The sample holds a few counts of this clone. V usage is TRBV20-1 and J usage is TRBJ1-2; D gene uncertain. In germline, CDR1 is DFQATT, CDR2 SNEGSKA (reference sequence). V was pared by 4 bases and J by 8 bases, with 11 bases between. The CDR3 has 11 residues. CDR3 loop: CSATPFGGYTF. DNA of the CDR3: TGCAGTGCTACTCCTTTCGGGGGCTACACCTTC.

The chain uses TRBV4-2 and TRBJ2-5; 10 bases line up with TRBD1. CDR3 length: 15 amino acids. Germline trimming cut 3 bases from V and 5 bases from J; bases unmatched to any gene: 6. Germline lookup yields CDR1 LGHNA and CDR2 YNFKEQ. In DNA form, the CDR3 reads TGTGCCAGCAGCCAGAAGACAGGGGGCTCGGAGACCCAGTACTTC. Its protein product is CASSQKTGGSETQYF.

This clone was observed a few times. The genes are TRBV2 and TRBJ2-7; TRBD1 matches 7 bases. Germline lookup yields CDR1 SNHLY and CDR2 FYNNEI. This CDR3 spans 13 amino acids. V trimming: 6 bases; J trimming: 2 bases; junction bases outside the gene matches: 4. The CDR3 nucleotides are TGTGCCAGCAGCCAACAGGGGCCCTACGAGCAGTACTTC. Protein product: CASSQQGPYEQYF. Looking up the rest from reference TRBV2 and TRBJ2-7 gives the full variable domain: EPEVTQTPSHQVTQMGQEVILRCVPISNHLYFYWYRQILGQKVEFLVSFYNNEISEKSEIFDDQFSVERPDGSNFTLKIRSTKLEDSAMYFCASSQQGPYEQYFGPGTRLTVT.

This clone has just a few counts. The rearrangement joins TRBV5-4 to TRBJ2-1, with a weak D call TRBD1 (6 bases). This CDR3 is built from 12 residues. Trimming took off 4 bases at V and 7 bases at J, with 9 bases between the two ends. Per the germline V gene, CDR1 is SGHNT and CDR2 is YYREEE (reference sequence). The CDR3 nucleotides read TGTGCCAGCAGCCGTACAGGGAATGAGCAGTTCTTC. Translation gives CASSRTGNEQFF.